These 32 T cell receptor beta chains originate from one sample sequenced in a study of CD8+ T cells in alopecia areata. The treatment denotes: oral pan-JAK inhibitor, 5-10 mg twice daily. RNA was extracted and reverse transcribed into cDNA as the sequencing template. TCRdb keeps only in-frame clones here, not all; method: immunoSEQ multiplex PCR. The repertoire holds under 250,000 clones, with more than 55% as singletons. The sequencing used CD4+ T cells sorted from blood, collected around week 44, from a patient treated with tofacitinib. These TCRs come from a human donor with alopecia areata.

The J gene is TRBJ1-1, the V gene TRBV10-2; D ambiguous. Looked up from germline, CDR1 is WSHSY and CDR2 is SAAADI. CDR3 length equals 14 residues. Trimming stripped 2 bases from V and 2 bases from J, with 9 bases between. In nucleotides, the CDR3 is TGCGCCAGCAGTGAGGGCAACTTAAACACTGAAGCTTTCTTT. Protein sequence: CASSEGNLNTEAFF.

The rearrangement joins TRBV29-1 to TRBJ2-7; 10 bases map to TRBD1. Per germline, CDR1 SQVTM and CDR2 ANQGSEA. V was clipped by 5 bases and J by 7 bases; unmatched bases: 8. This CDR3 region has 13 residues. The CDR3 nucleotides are TGCAGCGTTTTGGGACAGGGGTTGGGGGAGCAGTACTTC. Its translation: CSVLGQGLGEQYF.

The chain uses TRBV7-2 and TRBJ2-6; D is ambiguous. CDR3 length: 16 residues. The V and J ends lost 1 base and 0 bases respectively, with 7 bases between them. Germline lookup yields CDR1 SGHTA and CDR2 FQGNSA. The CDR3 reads CASSLGRASGANVLTF. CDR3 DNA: TGTGCCAGCAGCTTAGGTCGGGCCTCTGGGGCCAACGTCCTGACTTTC.

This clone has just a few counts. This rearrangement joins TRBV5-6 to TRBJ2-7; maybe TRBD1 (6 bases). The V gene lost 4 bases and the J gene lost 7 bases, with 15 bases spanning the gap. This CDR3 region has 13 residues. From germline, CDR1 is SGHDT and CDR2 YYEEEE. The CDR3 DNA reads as TGTGCCAGCAGCAAAACAGGGAGCTGGGAGCAGTACTTC. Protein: CASSKTGSWEQYF.

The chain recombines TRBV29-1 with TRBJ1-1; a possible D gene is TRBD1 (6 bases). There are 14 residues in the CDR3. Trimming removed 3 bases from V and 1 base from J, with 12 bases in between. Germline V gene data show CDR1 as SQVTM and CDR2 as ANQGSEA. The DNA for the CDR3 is TGCAGCGTTGAGGGGGCTGCGAGGAACACTGAAGCTTTCTTT. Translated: CSVEGAARNTEAFF.

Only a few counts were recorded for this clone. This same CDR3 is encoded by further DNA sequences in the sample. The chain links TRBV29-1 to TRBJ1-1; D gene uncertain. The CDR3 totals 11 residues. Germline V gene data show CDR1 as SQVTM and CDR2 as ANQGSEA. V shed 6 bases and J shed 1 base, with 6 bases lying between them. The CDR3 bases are TGCAGCGTCGTCAGGAACACTGAAGCTTTCTTT. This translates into CSVVRNTEAFF.

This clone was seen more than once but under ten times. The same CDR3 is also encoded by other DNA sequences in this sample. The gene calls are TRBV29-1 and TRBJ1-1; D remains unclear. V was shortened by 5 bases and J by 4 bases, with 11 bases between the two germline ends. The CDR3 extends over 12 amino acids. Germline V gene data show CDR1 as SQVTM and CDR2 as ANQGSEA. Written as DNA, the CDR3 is TGCAGCGTTAGTTCAGGCGGCACTGAAGCTTTCTTT. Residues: CSVSSGGTEAFF.

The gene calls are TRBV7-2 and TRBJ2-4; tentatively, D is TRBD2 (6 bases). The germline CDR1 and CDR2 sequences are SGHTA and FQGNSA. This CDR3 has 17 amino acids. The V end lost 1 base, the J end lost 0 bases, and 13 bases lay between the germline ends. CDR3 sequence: CASSLGRGTLAKNIQYF. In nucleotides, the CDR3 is TGTGCCAGCAGCTTAGGCCGGGGGACCCTAGCCAAAAACATTCAGTACTTC. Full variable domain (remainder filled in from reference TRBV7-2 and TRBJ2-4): GAGVSQSPSNKVTEKGKDVELRCDPISGHTALYWYRQSLGQGLEFLIYFQGNSAPDKSGLPSDRFSAERTGGSVSTLTIQRTQQEDSAVYLCASSLGRGTLAKNIQYFGAGTRLSVL.

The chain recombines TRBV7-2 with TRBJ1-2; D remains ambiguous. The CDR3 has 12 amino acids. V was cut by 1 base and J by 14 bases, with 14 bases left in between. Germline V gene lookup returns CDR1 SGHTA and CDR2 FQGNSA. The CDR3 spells CASSLVSGHLTF. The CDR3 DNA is TGTGCCAGCAGCTTAGTTTCTGGGCATCTAACCTTC. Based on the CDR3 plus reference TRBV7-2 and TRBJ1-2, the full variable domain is GAGVSQSPSNKVTEKGKDVELRCDPISGHTALYWYRQSLGQGLEFLIYFQGNSAPDKSGLPSDRFSAERTGGSVSTLTIQRTQQEDSAVYLCASSLVSGHLTFGSGTRLTVV.

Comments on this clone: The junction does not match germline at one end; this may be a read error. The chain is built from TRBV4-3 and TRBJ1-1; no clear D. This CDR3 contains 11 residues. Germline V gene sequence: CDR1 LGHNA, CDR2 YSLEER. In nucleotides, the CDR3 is TGCGCCAGCAGCCAACCGCCTCCGCTTCTCTTT. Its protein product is CASSQPPPLLF.

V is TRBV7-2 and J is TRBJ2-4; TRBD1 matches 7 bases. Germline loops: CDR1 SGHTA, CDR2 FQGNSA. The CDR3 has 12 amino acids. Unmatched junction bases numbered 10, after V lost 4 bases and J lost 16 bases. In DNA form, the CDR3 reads TGTGCCAGCAGCTCGTACTTAGGGGGCAGCTACTTC. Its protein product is CASSSYLGGSYF.

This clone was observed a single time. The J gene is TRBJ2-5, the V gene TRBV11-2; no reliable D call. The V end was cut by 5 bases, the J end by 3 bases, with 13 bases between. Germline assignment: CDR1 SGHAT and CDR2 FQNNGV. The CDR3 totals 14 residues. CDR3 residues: CASSPRTSKETQYF. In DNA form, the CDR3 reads TGTGCCAGCAGCCCACGGACGTCGAAAGAGACCCAGTACTTC.

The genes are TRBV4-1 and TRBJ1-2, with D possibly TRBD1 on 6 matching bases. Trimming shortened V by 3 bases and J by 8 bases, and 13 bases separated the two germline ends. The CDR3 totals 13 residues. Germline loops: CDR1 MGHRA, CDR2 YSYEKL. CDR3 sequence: CASSHGSGDGYTF. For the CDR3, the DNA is TGCGCCAGCAGCCATGGATCAGGGGACGGCTACACCTTC.

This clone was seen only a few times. CDR3 in DNA: TGCAGCGCCCTGGACAGGCGCCTTAGCACAGATACGCAGTATTTT. Its protein product is CSALDRRLSTDTQYF. This chain uses TRBV29-1 with TRBJ2-3; 7 positions agree with TRBD1. This CDR3 has 15 amino acids. In germline, CDR1 is SQVTM, CDR2 ANQGSEA. V lost 7 bases, J lost 0 bases, and 10 bases stayed unmatched.

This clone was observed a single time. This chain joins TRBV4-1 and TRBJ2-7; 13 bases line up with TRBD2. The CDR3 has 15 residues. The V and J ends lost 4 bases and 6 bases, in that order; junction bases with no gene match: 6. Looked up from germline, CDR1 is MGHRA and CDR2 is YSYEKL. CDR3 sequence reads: CASSLGTSGDGEQYF. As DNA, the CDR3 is TGCGCCAGCAGCCTCGGGACTAGCGGGGACGGCGAGCAGTACTTC.

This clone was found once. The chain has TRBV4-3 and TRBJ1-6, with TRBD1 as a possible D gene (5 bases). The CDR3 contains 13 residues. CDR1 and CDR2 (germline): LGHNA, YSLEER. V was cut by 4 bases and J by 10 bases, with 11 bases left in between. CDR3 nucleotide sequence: TGCGCCAGCAGCCGAGATGGGGGGTCACCCCTCCACTTT. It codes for CASSRDGGSPLHF.

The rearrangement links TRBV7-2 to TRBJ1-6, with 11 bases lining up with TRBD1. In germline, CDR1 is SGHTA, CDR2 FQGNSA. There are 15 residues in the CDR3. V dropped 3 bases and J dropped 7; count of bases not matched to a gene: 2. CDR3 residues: CASSLGQGGNSPLHF. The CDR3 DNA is TGTGCCAGCAGCTTGGGACAGGGGGGAAATTCACCCCTCCACTTT.

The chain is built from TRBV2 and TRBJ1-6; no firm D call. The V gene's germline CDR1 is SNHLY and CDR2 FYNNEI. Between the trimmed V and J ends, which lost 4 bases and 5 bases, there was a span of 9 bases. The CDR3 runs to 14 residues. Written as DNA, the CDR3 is TGTGCCAGCAGTGCCCGGGCCGATAATTCACCCCTCCACTTT. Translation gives CASSARADNSPLHF. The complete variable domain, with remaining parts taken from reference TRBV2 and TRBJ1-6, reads EPEVTQTPSHQVTQMGQEVILRCVPISNHLYFYWYRQILGQKVEFLVSFYNNEISEKSEIFDDQFSVERPDGSNFTLKIRSTKLEDSAMYFCASSARADNSPLHFGNGTRLTVT.

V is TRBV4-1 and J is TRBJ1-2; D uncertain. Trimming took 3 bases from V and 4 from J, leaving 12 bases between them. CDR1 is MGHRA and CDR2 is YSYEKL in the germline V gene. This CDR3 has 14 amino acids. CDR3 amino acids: CASSQGDALYGYTF. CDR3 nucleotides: TGCGCCAGCAGCCAGGGAGATGCCCTCTATGGCTACACCTTC.

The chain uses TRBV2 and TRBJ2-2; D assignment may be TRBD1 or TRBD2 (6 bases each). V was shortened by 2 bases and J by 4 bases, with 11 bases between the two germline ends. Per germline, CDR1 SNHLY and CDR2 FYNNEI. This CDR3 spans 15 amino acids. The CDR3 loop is CASSELQGGTGELFF. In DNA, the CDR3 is TGTGCCAGCAGTGAATTACAGGGAGGCACCGGGGAGCTGTTTTTT.

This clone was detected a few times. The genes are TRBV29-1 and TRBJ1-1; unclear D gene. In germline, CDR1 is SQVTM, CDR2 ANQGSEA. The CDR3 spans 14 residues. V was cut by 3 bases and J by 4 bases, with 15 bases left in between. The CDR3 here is CSVESGRGLTEAFF. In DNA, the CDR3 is TGCAGCGTTGAGTCCGGTAGAGGGCTCACTGAAGCTTTCTTT. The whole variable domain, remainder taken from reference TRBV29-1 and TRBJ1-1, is SAVISQKPSRDICQRGTSLTIQCQVDSQVTMMFWYRQQPGQSLTLIATANQGSEATYESGFVIDKFPISRPNLTFSTLTVSNMSPEDSSIYLCSVESGRGLTEAFFGQGTRLTVV.

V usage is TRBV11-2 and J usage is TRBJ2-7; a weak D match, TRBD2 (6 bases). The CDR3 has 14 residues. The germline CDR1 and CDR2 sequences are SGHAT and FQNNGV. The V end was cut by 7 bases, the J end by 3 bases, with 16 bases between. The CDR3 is CASKPRAGVYEQYF. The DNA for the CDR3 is TGTGCCAGCAAGCCTCGAGCGGGCGTCTACGAGCAGTACTTC.

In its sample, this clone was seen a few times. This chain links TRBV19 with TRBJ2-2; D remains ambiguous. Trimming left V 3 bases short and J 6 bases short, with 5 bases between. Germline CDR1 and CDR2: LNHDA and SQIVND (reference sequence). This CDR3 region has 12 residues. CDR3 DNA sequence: TGTGCCAGTAGTATGGCAGCCGGGGAGCTGTTTTTT. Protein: CASSMAAGELFF.

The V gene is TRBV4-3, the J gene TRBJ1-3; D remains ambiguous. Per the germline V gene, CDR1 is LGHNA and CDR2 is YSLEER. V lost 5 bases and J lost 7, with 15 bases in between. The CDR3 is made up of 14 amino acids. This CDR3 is CASSDDPGFNTIYF. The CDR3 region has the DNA TGCGCCAGCAGCGACGATCCCGGATTCAACACCATATATTTT.

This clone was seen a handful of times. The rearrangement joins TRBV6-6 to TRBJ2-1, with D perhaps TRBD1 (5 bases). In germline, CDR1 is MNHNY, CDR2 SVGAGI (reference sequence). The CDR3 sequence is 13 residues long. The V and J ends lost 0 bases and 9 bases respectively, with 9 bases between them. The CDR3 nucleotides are TGTGCCAGCAGTTACTCGATAGGGGCTGAGCAGTTCTTC. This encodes CASSYSIGAEQFF.

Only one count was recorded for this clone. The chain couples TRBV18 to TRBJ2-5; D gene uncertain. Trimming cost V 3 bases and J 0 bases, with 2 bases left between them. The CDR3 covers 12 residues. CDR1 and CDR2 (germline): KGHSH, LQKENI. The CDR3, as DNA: TGTGCCAGCTCACCTTACCAAGAGACCCAGTACTTC. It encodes CASSPYQETQYF. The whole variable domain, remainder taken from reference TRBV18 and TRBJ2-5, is NAGVMQNPRHLVRRRGQEARLRCSPMKGHSHVYWYRQLPEEGLKFMVYLQKENIIDESGMPKERFSAEFPKEGPSILRIQQVVRGDSAAYFCASSPYQETQYFGPGTRLLVL.

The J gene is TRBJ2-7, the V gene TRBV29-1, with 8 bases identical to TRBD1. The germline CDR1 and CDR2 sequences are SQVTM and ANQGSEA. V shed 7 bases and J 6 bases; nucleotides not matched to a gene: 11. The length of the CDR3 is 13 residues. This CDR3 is CSAWGRGQVEQYF. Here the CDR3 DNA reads TGCAGCGCCTGGGGCAGGGGGCAGGTCGAGCAGTACTTC.

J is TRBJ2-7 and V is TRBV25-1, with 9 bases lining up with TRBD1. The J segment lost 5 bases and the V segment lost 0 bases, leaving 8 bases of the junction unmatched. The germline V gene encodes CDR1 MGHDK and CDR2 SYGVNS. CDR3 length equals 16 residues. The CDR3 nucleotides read TGTGCCAGCAGTGAATATTTCGGGACAGGGACCGACGAGCAGTACTTC. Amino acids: CASSEYFGTGTDEQYF.

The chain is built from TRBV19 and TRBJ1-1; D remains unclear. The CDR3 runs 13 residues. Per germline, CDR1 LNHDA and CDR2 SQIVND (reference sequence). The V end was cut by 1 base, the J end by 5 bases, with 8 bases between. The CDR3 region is CASSIGAGTEAFF. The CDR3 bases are TGTGCCAGTAGTATAGGGGCTGGGACTGAAGCTTTCTTT.

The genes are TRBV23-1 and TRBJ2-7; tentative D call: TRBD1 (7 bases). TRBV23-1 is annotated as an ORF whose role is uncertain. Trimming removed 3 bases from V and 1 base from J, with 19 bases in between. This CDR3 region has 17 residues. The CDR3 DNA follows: TGCGCCAGCAGTCACCCCGGGGGACAGTTAAAATCCTACGAGCAGTACTTC. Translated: CASSHPGGQLKSYEQYF.

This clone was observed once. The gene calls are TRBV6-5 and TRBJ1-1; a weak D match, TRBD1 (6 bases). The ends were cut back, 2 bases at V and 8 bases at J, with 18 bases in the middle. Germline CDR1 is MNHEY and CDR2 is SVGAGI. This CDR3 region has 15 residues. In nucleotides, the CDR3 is TGTGCCAGCAGTTACCGGGGACCGGACAGACACGAAGCTTTCTTT. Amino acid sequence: CASSYRGPDRHEAFF.

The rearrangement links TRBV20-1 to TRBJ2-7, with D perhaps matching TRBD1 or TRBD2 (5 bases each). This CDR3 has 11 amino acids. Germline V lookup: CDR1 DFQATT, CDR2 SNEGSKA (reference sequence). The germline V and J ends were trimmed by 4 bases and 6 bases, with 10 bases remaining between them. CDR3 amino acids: CSATEGTEQYF. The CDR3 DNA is TGCAGTGCTACCGAGGGGACCGAGCAGTACTTC.